These T cell receptor beta chains were read from a single sample in a study of molecular identifiers for immune sequencing clone quantification. Using its own MiXCR run on the PCR reads, TCRdb lists one record per CDR3 protein. The sample has some 580,000 distinct CDR3 sequences, roughly 27% seen once. What was sequenced was naive CD8+ T cells from blood, with Jurkat cell RNA spiked in. The receptor set was obtained from a human donor in good health. Some libraries in this study had Jurkat cell RNA spiked in. Both conserved end residues are part of each CDR3. D genes are given only for firm matches. Not all rows give a size; the values are once, few, many and, for expanded clones, a class.

>many|-|TRBV4-1|TRBJ2-7
TGCGCCAGCAGCCAAGTACAGAGCTACGAGCAGTACTTC
CASSQVQSYEQYF
>few|-|TRBV15|TRBJ2-1
TGTGCCACCAGCAGCGACCTGGGGACTCGGCCTGAGCAGTTCTTC
CATSSDLGTRPEQFF
>-|-|TRBV27|TRBJ1-2
TGTGCCAGCAGTTTGGTGGGGACTACCGGGGAGAGCACCTTC
CASSLVGTTGESTF
>many|-|TRBV20-1|TRBJ2-2
TGCAGTGCTAGTGATTGGCGGAGCACCGGGGAGCTGTTTTTT
CSASDWRSTGELFF
>-|TRBD2|TRBV7-7|TRBJ2-7
TGTGCCAGCAGCCCCGGGACTAGCGCGGACTACGAGCAGTACTTC
CASSPGTSADYEQYF
>-|-|TRBV24-1|TRBJ2-1
TGTGCCACCAGTGATCCGGGCTCCTTCCCCGATGAGCTGTTCTTC
CATSDPGSFPDELFF
>-|-|TRBV6-2/TRBV6-3|TRBJ2-3
TGTGCCAGCAGTACCTTCGAGACTGCCTACCCCACAGATACGCAGTATTTT
CASSTFETAYPTDTQYF
>many|TRBD2|TRBV7-9|TRBJ2-3
TGTGCCAGCGTCGGACTAGCGGGGAGCACAGATACGCAGTATTTT
CASVGLAGSTDTQYF
>many|-|TRBV7-9|TRBJ1-5
TGTGCCAGCAGCTCGACAGGTCGCAATCAGCCCCAGCATTTT
CASSSTGRNQPQHF
>-|-|TRBV19|TRBJ2-5
TGTGCCACCCGGTGGGGAGATAGTCCTCAAGAGACCCAGTACTTC
CATRWGDSPQETQYF
>few|TRBD2|TRBV19|TRBJ2-2
TGTGCCAGTAGTACCACCCCACTGACTAGCGGGATTCTCAGCGGGGAGCTGTTTTTT
CASSTTPLTSGILSGELFF
>many|TRBD1|TRBV19|TRBJ2-2
TGTGCCAGTAGTCAAACGACAGGGGGGTCCGGGGAGCTGTTTTTT
CASSQTTGGSGELFF
>many|TRBD1|TRBV5-6|TRBJ1-1
TGTGCCAGCAGCCTGCCCGGGACAGACCCTGAAGCTTTCTTT
CASSLPGTDPEAFF
>many|-|TRBV29-1|TRBJ1-4
TGCAGCGCCCTTGCCGGGACTAATGAAAAACTGTTTTTT
CSALAGTNEKLFF
>few|TRBD1|TRBV9|TRBJ2-7
TGTGCCAGCAGCCCAAGTAGGGACAGTTACGAGCAGTACTTC
CASSPSRDSYEQYF
>-|TRBD2|TRBV28|TRBJ2-7
TGTGCCGGCAGTCACGTTACTAGCGGGACCCACGAGCAGTACTTC
CAGSHVTSGTHEQYF
>few|-|TRBV2|TRBJ2-1
TGTGCCAACCTCCCCGGGGCGGACTCCTACAATGAGCAGTTCTTC
CANLPGADSYNEQFF
>-|-|TRBV28|TRBJ2-5
TGTGCCAGCAGTTTGGTAAGCGGACGACAAGAGACCCAGTACTTC
CASSLVSGRQETQYF
>-|TRBD2|TRBV5-3|TRBJ2-7
TGTGACAGCAGCTTGGGGGGGGGGTTCTACGCGCAGTACTTC
CDSSLGGGFYAQYF
>-|-|TRBV4-1|TRBJ1-1
TGCGCCAGCAGCCAAGTCCCGGGAAACACTGCAGCTTTCTTT
CASSQVPGNTAAFF
>-|-|TRBV20-1|TRBJ2-1
TGCAGTGCCACAGGTCCGCACAATGAGCAGTTCTTC
CSATGPHNEQFF
>few|-|TRBV9|TRBJ2-1
TGTGCCAGCAACGGACCGGGACACCGCAATGAGCAGTTCTTC
CASNGPGHRNEQFF
>-|-|TRBV9|TRBJ1-1
TGTGCCAGCAGCGTAGCTTCCGGCAGGGCGAACACTGAAGCTTTCTTT
CASSVASGRANTEAFF